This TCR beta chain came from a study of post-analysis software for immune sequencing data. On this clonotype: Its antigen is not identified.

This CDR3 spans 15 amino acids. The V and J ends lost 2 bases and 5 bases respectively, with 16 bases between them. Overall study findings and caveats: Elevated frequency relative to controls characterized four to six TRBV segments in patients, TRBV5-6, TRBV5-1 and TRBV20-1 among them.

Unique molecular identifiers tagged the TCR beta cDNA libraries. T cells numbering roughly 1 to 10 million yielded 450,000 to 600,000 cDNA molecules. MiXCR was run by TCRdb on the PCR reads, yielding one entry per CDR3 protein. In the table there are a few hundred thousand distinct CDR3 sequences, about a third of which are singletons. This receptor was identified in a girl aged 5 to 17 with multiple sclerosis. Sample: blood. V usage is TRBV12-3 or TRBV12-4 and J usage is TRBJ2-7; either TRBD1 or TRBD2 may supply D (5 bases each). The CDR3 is CASSLYPLGDHEQYF. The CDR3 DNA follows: TGTGCCAGCAGTTTATACCCCCTCGGGGACCACGAGCAGTACTTC.